The entry below describes one T cell receptor beta chain. The data derive from a study of control samples from healthy donors and cancer patients. Sequenced by immunoSEQ multiplex PCR; TCRdb stores in-frame clones only, minus some. Seen here are 120,000 or so clones, 87% observed once, and the top ten hold about 3%. With V trimmed by 4 bases and J by 6 bases, 15 bases remained unmatched. CDR1 is SGHRS, CDR2 YFSETQ, per germline. The CDR3 contains 16 residues. The sample taken for sequencing was blood. The sequence came from a man aged 55 to 70 in good health. The J gene is TRBJ1-2, the V gene TRBV5-1; 7 nucleotides agree with TRBD1. In DNA form, the CDR3 reads TGCGCCAGCAGCACAGGGGACAGCCGGGACCGTCATGGCTACACCTTC. It translates to CASSTGDSRDRHGYTF.